Shown below are 26 T cell receptor beta chains from a single sample sequenced in a study of blood T cell repertoires in COVID-19 (dated by TCRdb to 2020 to 2022). Receptor amplification or capture employed the immunoSEQ multiplex PCR assay. Here the immuneACCESS table is served through TCRdb, limited to in-frame sequences with V and J called. Missing clones are a known gap in these copies; in checked studies unresolved V genes cover under half, and the rest lacks a known reason. Recorded for this sample are roughly 150,000 clones; about 86% of them occurred a single time. The ten largest clones capture approximately 10% of the sample. Sequences were obtained from peripheral blood. The receptors here all came from a woman aged 65 to 85 with COVID-19, enrolled during active disease.

The J gene is TRBJ1-1, the V gene TRBV3-1 (or the pseudogene TRBV3-2); 9 bases fit TRBD1. J lost 5 bases, V lost 2 bases, and 9 bases had no gene match. Germline assignment: CDR1 LGHDT and CDR2 YNNKEL (reference sequence). This CDR3 has 16 amino acids. The CDR3 loop reads CASSQKWGQGWTEAFF. CDR3 DNA sequence: TGTGCCAGCAGCCAAAAGTGGGGACAGGGTTGGACTGAAGCTTTCTTT.

This chain joins TRBV7-2 and TRBJ1-2, with D hard to call. This CDR3 is built from 15 residues. V lost 5 bases to trimming and J lost 8 bases, with 21 bases between them. Germline V CDR1 and CDR2: SGHTA, FQGNSA. The chain's CDR3 is CASSPRGRPGFGYTF. CDR3 DNA: TGTGCCAGCAGCCCACGCGGGCGGCCTGGCTTCGGCTACACCTTC.

This clone was picked up one time. The same CDR3 is also encoded by other DNA sequences in this sample. The rearrangement uses TRBV5-1 and TRBJ1-2; D possibly corresponds to TRBD1 (6 bases). CDR1 and CDR2 (germline): SGHRS, YFSETQ. V lost 0 bases to trimming and J lost 6 bases, with 6 bases between them. The CDR3 totals 12 residues. CDR3 coding DNA: TGCGCCAGCAGCTTGGACAGGGATGGCTACACCTTC. Its translation is CASSLDRDGYTF.

The rearrangement uses TRBV7-2 and TRBJ2-2, with 9 bases matching TRBD1. From germline, CDR1 is SGHTA and CDR2 FQGNSA. The trim removed 8 bases at V and 4 bases at J, leaving 11 bases unmatched. The length of the CDR3 is 16 residues. The CDR3 sequence is CASGPQGALITGELFF. The CDR3 DNA reads as TGTGCCAGCGGCCCACAGGGGGCGCTTATCACCGGGGAGCTGTTTTTT.

This chain links TRBV19 with TRBJ1-2; D is perhaps TRBD1 (5 bases). The V and J ends lost 8 bases and 7 bases respectively, with 20 bases between them. The CDR3 extends over 14 amino acids. Germline V gives CDR1 LNHDA, CDR2 SQIVND (reference sequence). The CDR3 reads CASHVGQGKGGYTF. The CDR3 region has the DNA TGTGCCAGTCACGTTGGGCAGGGAAAAGGTGGCTACACCTTC.

This chain joins TRBV5-1 and TRBJ1-6; perhaps TRBD1 as D (6 bases). The CDR3 is made up of 16 amino acids. V dropped 2 bases and J dropped 6 bases, with 15 bases sitting between them. Germline CDR1 is SGHRS and CDR2 is YFSETQ. CDR3 region: CASSFGSGEVNSPLHF. In DNA, the CDR3 is TGCGCCAGCAGCTTTGGGTCAGGGGAAGTTAATTCACCCCTCCACTTT.

A word on this clone: Other DNA sequences in this sample translate to the same CDR3. The chain combines TRBV18 with TRBJ2-7; 10 nucleotides match TRBD1. The CDR3 is made up of 14 amino acids. After removal of 3 bases from V and 3 bases from J, the junction contained 2 bases not matched to a gene. Per germline, CDR1 KGHSH and CDR2 LQKENI. This CDR3 is CASSPGQGRYEQYF. The DNA for the CDR3 is TGTGCCAGCTCACCGGGACAGGGGCGCTACGAGCAGTACTTC.

The chain links TRBV7-9 to TRBJ2-7, with D perhaps matching TRBD2 (5 bases). The CDR3 totals 12 residues. Between the trimmed V and J ends, which lost 5 bases and 4 bases, there was a span of 9 bases. Germline-derived CDR1 and CDR2 are SEHNR and FQNEAQ (reference sequence). CDR3 bases: TGTGCCAGCAGCACTGAGGGATACGAGCAGTACTTC. Translating it yields CASSTEGYEQYF.

This clone has only one observation. The chain is built from TRBV7-8 and TRBJ1-1; D is uncertain. Germline V gene data show CDR1 as SGHVS and CDR2 as FQNEAQ. This CDR3 is 13 amino acids long. Trimming removed 5 bases at V and 6 bases at J, with 13 bases between. This chain's CDR3 is CASSLDTRAEAFF. The CDR3 region has the DNA TGTGCCAGCAGCCTTGACACTCGCGCTGAAGCTTTCTTT.

This clone occurred a few times. The V and J genes are TRBV24-1 and TRBJ1-2; TRBD1 matches at 10 bases. The germline V gene encodes CDR1 KGHDR and CDR2 SFDVKD. Losses at the gene ends were 4 bases for V and 6 bases for J; bases not matched to a gene: 7. This CDR3 region has 15 residues. CDR3 coding DNA: TGTGCCACCAGTGACCCGCCGGGACAGGGGCATGGCTACACCTTC. This sequence encodes CATSDPPGQGHGYTF.

Comment on this clone: The junction differs from germline at one of its ends, possibly a read error. The rearrangement links TRBV2 to TRBJ2-7; 7 bases are a match to TRBD2. The CDR3 extends over 15 amino acids. Germline values: CDR1 SNHLY, CDR2 FYNNEI. This chain's CDR3 is CASREGSGLGFEQYF. The DNA for the CDR3 is TGTGCCAGCAGGGAAGGTAGCGGGCTTGGATTCGAGCAGTACTTC.

The chain has TRBV18 and TRBJ2-7; TRBD1 agrees at 9 bases. Germline-derived CDR1 and CDR2 are KGHSH and LQKENI. The J segment lost 5 bases and the V segment lost 5 bases, leaving 19 bases of the junction unmatched. This CDR3 is 18 amino acids long. CDR3 protein: CASSFLSQGASGVNEQYF. CDR3 DNA sequence: TGTGCCAGCTCATTCCTGTCACAGGGGGCCAGTGGGGTTAACGAGCAGTACTTC. Looking up the rest from reference TRBV18 and TRBJ2-7 gives the full variable domain: NAGVMQNPRHLVRRRGQEARLRCSPMKGHSHVYWYRQLPEEGLKFMVYLQKENIIDESGMPKERFSAEFPKEGPSILRIQQVVRGDSAAYFCASSFLSQGASGVNEQYFGPGTRLTVT.

This clone has more than one count but fewer than ten. The chain combines TRBV3-1 (or the pseudogene TRBV3-2) with TRBJ2-2, with 8 bases fitting TRBD1. The V gene's germline CDR1 is LGHDT and CDR2 YNNKEL (reference sequence). The CDR3 is 18 residues long. Losses at the gene ends were 2 bases for V and 1 base for J; bases not matched to a gene: 9. CDR3 protein: CASSQRQRTGRNTGELFF. The CDR3 bases are TGTGCCAGCAGCCAACGACAGCGGACAGGGAGGAACACCGGGGAGCTGTTTTTT.

The chain employs TRBV27 and TRBJ1-1; the match to TRBD1 covers 9 bases. CDR1 MNHEY and CDR2 SMNVEV come from the germline V gene (reference sequence). This CDR3 is 13 amino acids long. The J segment lost 4 bases and the V segment lost 5 bases, leaving 2 bases of the junction unmatched. CDR3 in amino acids: CASSRTGATEAFF. CDR3 nucleotides: TGTGCCAGCAGTAGGACAGGGGCCACTGAAGCTTTCTTT.

In this sample, this clone turned up once. The rearrangement joins TRBV28 to TRBJ1-5; D perhaps matches TRBD1 (5 bases). This CDR3 has 14 amino acids. The V end lost 5 bases, the J end lost 0 bases, and 8 bases lay between the germline ends. Germline assignment: CDR1 MDHEN and CDR2 SYDVKM. As DNA, the CDR3 is TGTGCCAGCAGTACGGGGGGTAGCAATCAGCCCCAGCATTTT. This codes for CASSTGGSNQPQHF. Filled out from reference TRBV28 and TRBJ1-5, the complete variable domain reads DVKVTQSSRYLVKRTGEKVFLECVQDMDHENMFWYRQDPGLGLRLIYFSYDVKMKEKGDIPEGYSVSREKKERFSLILESASTNQTSMYLCASSTGGSNQPQHFGDGTRLSIL.

Comments on this clone: This specimen includes other DNA sequences encoding the same CDR3. The chain employs TRBV5-4 and TRBJ2-1, with 13 nucleotides matching TRBD2. V was clipped by 4 bases and J by 2 bases; unmatched bases: 0. Per the germline V gene, CDR1 is SGHNT and CDR2 is YYREEE (reference sequence). This CDR3 is 15 amino acids long. This chain's CDR3 is CASSTSGGAYNEQFF. CDR3 bases: TGTGCCAGCAGCACTAGCGGGGGGGCCTACAATGAGCAGTTCTTC.

The V gene is TRBV19, the J gene TRBJ2-2, with D possibly being TRBD2 (6 bases). The CDR3 contains 15 residues. Trimming cost V 6 bases and J 2 bases, with 13 bases left between them. From germline, CDR1 is LNHDA and CDR2 SQIVND (reference sequence). DNA for the CDR3: TGTGCCAGTAGGGGTACTAGCAGAAACACCGGGGAGCTGTTTTTT. It encodes CASRGTSRNTGELFF.

V and J are TRBV18 and TRBJ1-5; D is unresolved. The V gene's germline CDR1 is KGHSH and CDR2 LQKENI. The CDR3 loop spans 14 amino acids. V lost 4 bases to trimming and J lost 5 bases, with 12 bases between them. The CDR3 nucleotides read TGTGCCAGCTCACGAGGCGGCCTAGATCAGCCCCAGCATTTT. It is translated as CASSRGGLDQPQHF.

The chain joins TRBV10-2 to TRBJ1-1; D not certain. V was shortened by 6 bases and J by 4 bases, with 15 bases between the two germline ends. The germline V gene encodes CDR1 WSHSY and CDR2 SAAADI. The CDR3 consists of 14 residues. The chain's CDR3 is CASRSNGLATEAFF. The CDR3 region has the DNA TGCGCCAGCAGGTCCAATGGACTTGCCACTGAAGCTTTCTTT.

As concerns this clone: This sample also contains other DNA sequences that code for the same CDR3. The V call is TRBV2, the J call TRBJ2-7; 11 nucleotides align to TRBD2. CDR1 is SNHLY and CDR2 is FYNNEI in the germline V gene. The length of the CDR3 is 13 residues. The trim removed 7 bases at V and 7 bases at J, leaving 6 bases unmatched. The chain's CDR3 is CASKLAGAGEQYF. CDR3 DNA: TGTGCCAGCAAACTAGCGGGGGCGGGGGAGCAGTACTTC.

The table lists this clone with a few counts. This rearrangement joins TRBV10-3 to TRBJ2-3, with 7 bases aligning to TRBD2. Germline lookup yields CDR1 ENHRY and CDR2 SYGVKD. The V and J ends lost 6 bases and 5 bases, in that order; junction bases with no gene match: 11. The CDR3 sequence is 15 residues long. The CDR3 nucleotides are TGTGCCATCAGAAGCGGGGACTGGGGGTTAGATACGCAGTATTTT. It is translated as CAIRSGDWGLDTQYF.

The J gene is TRBJ2-5, the V gene TRBV2, with D possibly matching TRBD1 (7 bases). The germline V gene has CDR1 SNHLY and CDR2 FYNNEI. The germline V and J ends were trimmed by 2 bases and 4 bases, with 14 bases remaining between them. The CDR3 spans 15 residues. CDR3 residues: CASSENRQGGETQYF. The CDR3 region has the DNA TGTGCCAGCAGTGAAAACAGACAGGGAGGAGAGACCCAGTACTTC.

The chain employs TRBV6-5 and TRBJ1-2; D remains ambiguous. CDR1 and CDR2 from the germline V gene are MNHEY and SVGAGI. V lost 3 bases, J lost 4 bases, and 9 bases lay in between. The CDR3 spans 13 residues. CDR3: CASSYLTGYGYTF. CDR3 coding DNA: TGTGCCAGCAGTTATCTGACGGGCTATGGCTACACCTTC.

Only one count was recorded for this clone. CDR3 DNA sequence: TGTGCCAGCAGTTCCACAGGGGTTGAGCAGTACTTC. The encoded protein is CASSSTGVEQYF. V usage is TRBV6-6 and J usage is TRBJ2-7, with 7 nucleotides matching TRBD1. Germline CDR1 MNHNY, CDR2 SVGAGI (reference sequence). The trim removed 4 bases at V and 7 bases at J, leaving 4 bases unmatched. The CDR3 has 12 amino acids.

This chain uses TRBV7-9 with TRBJ1-1, with TRBD1 identical over 11 bases. V was clipped by 0 bases and J by 11 bases; unmatched bases: 8. CDR3 size: 15 residues. Germline CDR1 and CDR2: SEHNR and FQNEAQ (reference sequence). CDR3 amino acids: CASSLAPPGQGDAFF. The CDR3 DNA reads TGTGCCAGCAGCTTAGCTCCACCGGGACAGGGGGATGCTTTCTTT.

The rearrangement links TRBV5-1 to TRBJ1-3; D remains unclear. The CDR3 length is 15 residues. V lost 4 bases to trimming and J lost 0 bases, with 11 bases between them. Germline CDR1 is SGHRS and CDR2 is YFSETQ. CDR3 bases: TGCGCCAGCAGCGATCCGGGGATCTCTGGAAACACCATATATTTT. Translation gives CASSDPGISGNTIYF.